This is a list of T cell receptor beta chains from one sample in a study of blood T cells in healthy people across ages. TCRdb re-called the 5' RACE reads with MiXCR, one entry per CDR3 protein. The repertoire has about 650,000 distinct CDR3 sequences, about 34% of them found once; the top ten carry approximately 15%. The sample comprised blood. These receptors were obtained from a woman over 75 in good health. Each CDR3 is given with its conserved first and last residue. Fields, in order: clone size, V gene, D gene, J gene, CDR3 protein, CDR3 DNA. A D gene is named only where the DNA matches it firmly. Expanded clones get a size class; other rows say once, few or many, or leave the size out.

clone size: few; V gene: TRBV18; D gene: -; J gene: TRBJ2-5; CDR3 protein: CASSPNGRQETQYF; CDR3 DNA: TGTGCCAGCTCCCCTAATGGGCGCCAAGAGACCCAGTACTTC
clone size: many; V gene: TRBV29-1; D gene: -; J gene: TRBJ2-1; CDR3 protein: CSVQTYRVLRDNEQFF; CDR3 DNA: TGCAGCGTTCAAACGTACAGGGTCCTGCGTGACAATGAGCAGTTCTTC
clone size: -; V gene: TRBV6-1; D gene: -; J gene: TRBJ1-2; CDR3 protein: CASSERVNYDYTF; CDR3 DNA: TGTGCCAGCAGTGAACGGGTTAACTATGACTACACCTTC
clone size: many; V gene: TRBV7-9; D gene: -; J gene: TRBJ2-7; CDR3 protein: CASSSGQVNSYEQYF; CDR3 DNA: TGTGCCAGCAGCTCAGGGCAGGTCAACTCCTACGAGCAGTACTTC
clone size: -; V gene: TRBV5-5; D gene: -; J gene: TRBJ2-1; CDR3 protein: CASSFLTSTGSNEQFF; CDR3 DNA: TGTGCCAGCAGCTTTCTAACATCCACCGGCTCCAATGAGCAGTTCTTC
clone size: -; V gene: TRBV29-1; D gene: -; J gene: TRBJ2-7; CDR3 protein: CSVTSTSPRRFEQYF; CDR3 DNA: TGCAGCGTAACCTCAACGTCCCCGCGCCGATTCGAGCAGTACTTC
clone size: many; V gene: TRBV4-3; D gene: -; J gene: TRBJ2-1; CDR3 protein: CASSQEGGYEQFF; CDR3 DNA: TGCGCCAGCAGCCAAGAAGGGGGGTATGAGCAGTTCTTC
clone size: many; V gene: TRBV13; D gene: -; J gene: TRBJ2-3; CDR3 protein: CASSLSPLDGTQYF; CDR3 DNA: TGTGCCAGCAGCCTGTCCCCTTTGGACGGTACGCAGTATTTT
clone size: many; V gene: TRBV2; D gene: -; J gene: TRBJ2-3; CDR3 protein: CASRPSEEGAQYF; CDR3 DNA: TGTGCCAGCAGGCCCTCCGAAGAAGGGGCGCAGTATTTT
clone size: -; V gene: TRBV3-1; D gene: -; J gene: TRBJ1-2; CDR3 protein: CASSQVRGGGKNGYTF; CDR3 DNA: TGTGCCAGCAGCCAAGTCAGGGGAGGAGGGAAAAACGGCTACACCTTC
clone size: -; V gene: TRBV30; D gene: -; J gene: TRBJ2-5; CDR3 protein: CAWSARRLVQETQYF; CDR3 DNA: TGTGCCTGGAGTGCGAGAAGACTGGTTCAAGAGACCCAGTACTTC
clone size: -; V gene: TRBV27; D gene: -; J gene: TRBJ1-4; CDR3 protein: CASSLSWRAEKRFF; CDR3 DNA: TGTGCCAGCAGTTTATCGTGGAGGGCTGAAAAACGGTTTTTT
clone size: many; V gene: TRBV5-5; D gene: -; J gene: TRBJ2-1; CDR3 protein: CASSLYSGSDEQFF; CDR3 DNA: TGTGCCAGCAGCTTGTACTCGGGGTCCGATGAGCAGTTCTTC
clone size: many; V gene: TRBV20-1; D gene: -; J gene: TRBJ1-5; CDR3 protein: CSASWQGGQPQHF; CDR3 DNA: TGCAGTGCTAGTTGGCAGGGAGGACAGCCCCAGCATTTT
clone size: few; V gene: TRBV15; D gene: TRBD2; J gene: TRBJ2-5; CDR3 protein: CATSRRLAGLNEQYF; CDR3 DNA: TGTGCCACCAGCAGACGACTAGCGGGGCTCAATGAGCAGTACTTC
clone size: few; V gene: TRBV2; D gene: TRBD1; J gene: TRBJ1-4; CDR3 protein: CASRAGGKLFF; CDR3 DNA: TGTGCCAGCAGGGCAGGGGGAAAACTGTTTTTT
clone size: many; V gene: TRBV18; D gene: TRBD1; J gene: TRBJ2-7; CDR3 protein: CASSPLATGNAEQYF; CDR3 DNA: TGTGCCAGCTCACCACTGGCGACAGGGAACGCCGAGCAGTACTTC
clone size: many; V gene: TRBV28; D gene: TRBD2; J gene: TRBJ2-1; CDR3 protein: CASSPLLAGGRNEQFF; CDR3 DNA: TGTGCCAGCAGTCCCCTACTAGCGGGGGGTCGGAATGAGCAGTTCTTC